The rows below give T cell receptor beta chains drawn from one sample of a study of T cell responses to AZD1222 COVID-19 vaccine. Here immunoSEQ multiplex PCR was the method, and the copy in TCRdb shows in-frame clones only, minus some. The sample has some 64,000 clones; less than 90% are singletons. Sequenced material: peripheral blood, taken on day 0 of AZD1222 vaccination. All receptors derive from an adult in good health. CDR3s include the opening cysteine and the closing phenylalanine or tryptophan. The D gene is left open where the match is weak. The size of a clone is reported for some rows only, either as once, few or many, or as a class for expanded clones.

CDR3	DNA	size	D	V	J
CASSNRDSQLNEKLFF	TGTGCCAGCAGCAACCGGGACAGCCAACTCAATGAAAAACTGTTTTTT	NA	TRBD1	TRBV5-4	TRBJ1-4
CASSLVFGGLNYGYTF	TGTGCCAGCAGCTTAGTCTTCGGCGGGTTAAACTATGGCTACACCTTC	NA	NA	TRBV7-2	TRBJ1-2
CASSSRTSRGADTQYF	TGTGCCAGCAGCTCGCGGACTAGCCGGGGTGCAGATACGCAGTATTTT	NA	TRBD2	TRBV7-2	TRBJ2-3
CASSLAGGYTEAFF	TGCGCCAGCAGCTTGGCCGGCGGGTACACTGAAGCTTTCTTT	once	NA	TRBV5-1	TRBJ1-1
CATRPGQKNTIYF	TGTGCCACCCGCCCGGGACAGAAGAACACCATATATTTT	NA	TRBD1	TRBV6-5	TRBJ1-3
CASSASSYEQFF	TGTGCCAGCAGTGCGTCTAGTTATGAGCAGTTCTTC	once	NA	TRBV2	TRBJ2-1
CASSLNLGGFQYEQYF	TGTGCCAGCAGCTTGAATCTGGGGGGCTTTCAGTACGAGCAGTACTTC	NA	NA	TRBV5-6	TRBJ2-7
CSVEGLTNYGYTF	TGCAGCGTTGAAGGACTTACTAACTATGGCTACACCTTC	once	NA	TRBV29-1	TRBJ1-2
CASSQDRGRESPLHF	TGCGCCAGCAGCCAAGATAGGGGCAGGGAATCACCCCTCCACTTT	NA	NA	TRBV4-3	TRBJ1-6
CASTSLEKNIQYF	TGTGCCAGCACCTCGTTGGAGAAAAACATTCAGTACTTC	once	NA	TRBV28	TRBJ2-4
CASSSLGLVNTGELFF	TGTGCCAGCAGCTCATTGGGACTAGTGAACACCGGGGAGCTGTTTTTT	once	TRBD2	TRBV7-9	TRBJ2-2
CASSLVAAGEQYF	TGCGCCAGCAGCTTGGTGGCGGCGGGTGAGCAGTACTTC	NA	NA	TRBV5-1	TRBJ2-7
CASRDRGGGQPQHF	TGTGCCAGCAGAGACAGGGGTGGAGGGCAGCCCCAGCATTTT	NA	TRBD1	TRBV2	TRBJ1-5
CASSRDSPSTDTQYF	TGCGCCAGCAGTCGCGACAGTCCTAGCACAGATACGCAGTATTTT	NA	NA	TRBV4-3	TRBJ2-3
CASSQGLGSGNTIYF	TGCGCCAGCAGCCAAGGACTCGGCTCTGGAAACACCATATATTTT	NA	NA	TRBV4-1	TRBJ1-3
CASTRTGEFYGYTF	TGTGCCAGCACCAGGACAGGCGAGTTCTATGGCTACACCTTC	NA	TRBD1	TRBV9	TRBJ1-2
CASSITGNYGYTF	TGTGCCAGCAGCATTACAGGGAACTATGGCTACACCTTC	NA	NA	TRBV7-2	TRBJ1-2
CASSELSGTGYNSPLHF	TGCGCCAGCAGCGAACTTTCCGGGACAGGCTATAATTCACCCCTCCACTTT	NA	TRBD1	TRBV4-1	TRBJ1-6
CASNSHARDGAWGNTIYF	TGTGCCAGCAACTCTCACGCCCGGGACGGAGCTTGGGGAAACACCATATATTTT	NA	NA	TRBV28	TRBJ1-3
CASSVEDLAANYNEQFF	TGTGCCAGCAGCGTAGAGGATCTAGCGGCTAACTACAATGAGCAGTTCTTC	NA	TRBD2	TRBV9	TRBJ2-1
CSVEEARGIAEAFF	TGCAGCGTTGAAGAGGCCAGGGGGATCGCTGAAGCTTTCTTT	NA	TRBD1	TRBV29-1	TRBJ1-1
CASSFSGTGFYEQYF	TGCGCCAGCAGCTTCTCCGGGACAGGGTTCTACGAGCAGTACTTC	NA	TRBD1	TRBV5-1	TRBJ2-7
CASAGAGPNYGYTF	TGTGCCAGCGCCGGGGCAGGACCTAACTATGGCTACACCTTC	NA	NA	TRBV7-9	TRBJ1-2
CASSPAGLVTDTQYF	TGTGCCAGCAGCCCGGCAGGGTTGGTTACAGATACGCAGTATTTT	NA	NA	TRBV11-2	TRBJ2-3
CASSFTASGGSYGYTF	TGTGCCAGCAGCTTCACAGCGTCCGGGGGGTCGTATGGCTACACCTTC	NA	NA	TRBV7-2	TRBJ1-2
CASSFGNQPQHF	TGTGCCAGCAGCTTCGGCAATCAGCCCCAGCATTTT	NA	NA	TRBV7-8	TRBJ1-5
CATLDGEGHTEAFF	TGTGCCACCCTAGACGGTGAGGGTCACACTGAAGCTTTCTTT	once	NA	TRBV7-9	TRBJ1-1
CASSRLTGDTEAFF	TGCGCCAGCAGCCGGCTCACAGGGGACACTGAAGCTTTCTTT	NA	TRBD1	TRBV4-3	TRBJ1-1
CASSPTEQETQYF	TGTGCCAGCAGCCCGACGGAACAAGAGACCCAGTACTTC	NA	NA	TRBV12-3/TRBV12-4	TRBJ2-5
CASSTGLAGGYGNEQFF	TGCGCCAGCAGCACTGGACTAGCGGGAGGGTACGGGAATGAGCAGTTCTTC	NA	TRBD2	TRBV5-1	TRBJ2-1
CASSYPRGNGETQYF	TGTGCCAGCAGCTACCCTAGGGGAAATGGAGAGACCCAGTACTTC	NA	NA	TRBV7-3	TRBJ2-5
CASSYRDYHTQYF	TGTGCCAGCAGCTACCGGGACTACCATACGCAGTATTTT	NA	TRBD2	TRBV9	TRBJ2-3
CASRGGVGLIFEAFF	TGTGCCAGCAGGGGGGGGGTTGGTTTGATCTTTGAAGCTTTCTTT	NA	NA	TRBV28	TRBJ1-1
CASSRVEGANTEAFF	TGTGCCAGCTCACGGGTTGAGGGCGCTAACACTGAAGCTTTCTTT	NA	NA	TRBV18	TRBJ1-1
CASSEQPNTEAFF	TGCGCCAGCAGTGAACAGCCGAACACTGAAGCTTTCTTT	NA	NA	TRBV10-1	TRBJ1-1
CASTMGLASEQYF	TGTGCCAGCACTATGGGACTAGCTTCCGAGCAGTACTTC	NA	TRBD2	TRBV2	TRBJ2-7
CASSEPTGLAGGKTYNEQFF	TGTGCCAGCAGTGAACCCACGGGACTAGCGGGAGGGAAGACCTACAATGAGCAGTTCTTC	NA	TRBD2	TRBV6-1	TRBJ2-1
CASSSDTEAFF	TGTGCCAGCAGCTCAGACACTGAAGCTTTCTTT	NA	NA	TRBV6-6	TRBJ1-1
CASSPGTGASPLHF	TGTGCCAGCTCCCCCGGGACAGGGGCCTCACCCCTCCACTTT	NA	TRBD1	TRBV18	TRBJ1-6
CASSFGTAFYNEQFF	TGTGCCAGCAGCTTTGGGACAGCTTTCTACAATGAGCAGTTCTTC	NA	TRBD1	TRBV5-6	TRBJ2-1
CASSLGWGPQETQYF	TGTGCCAGCAGTTTGGGATGGGGACCTCAAGAGACCCAGTACTTC	NA	NA	TRBV27	TRBJ2-5
CASSLRGVDTQYF	TGTGCCAGCAGCTTGAGGGGGGTAGATACGCAGTATTTT	NA	NA	TRBV5-4	TRBJ2-3
CASRSSGAATDTQYF	TGTGCCAGCAGGTCTAGCGGGGCCGCAACAGATACGCAGTATTTT	NA	TRBD2	TRBV6-6	TRBJ2-3
CASSYERQGAIAEQYF	TGTGCCAGCTCCTATGAAAGGCAGGGGGCAATCGCCGAGCAGTACTTC	NA	TRBD1	TRBV18	TRBJ2-7
CASSASEGGTEPQHF	TGTGCCAGCAGCGCCTCCGAGGGGGGGACGGAGCCCCAGCATTTT	once	NA	TRBV9	TRBJ1-5
CASSPTGGYGYTF	TGTGCCAGCAGCCCTACAGGGGGTTATGGCTACACCTTC	NA	TRBD1	TRBV11-3	TRBJ1-2
CASSWGGLDSNQPQHF	TGCGCCAGCAGCTGGGGGGGTTTGGATAGCAATCAGCCCCAGCATTTT	NA	NA	TRBV5-1	TRBJ1-5
CSVAQGADYGYTF	TGCAGCGTTGCGCAGGGGGCAGACTATGGCTACACCTTC	NA	TRBD1	TRBV29-1	TRBJ1-2
CASRDRLNTEAFF	TGCGCCAGCAGGGACAGATTGAACACTGAAGCTTTCTTT	NA	NA	TRBV10-2	TRBJ1-1
CASSLGSGPLWSYNEQFF	TGCGCCAGCAGCTTGGGGTCAGGACCCCTGTGGTCCTACAATGAGCAGTTCTTC	once	NA	TRBV5-1	TRBJ2-1
CASSPGTGVLHF	TGTGCCAGTAGTCCCGGGACAGGGGTCCTCCACTTT	NA	TRBD1	TRBV19	TRBJ1-6
CASGEGHNTEAFF	TGTGCCAGCGGGGAGGGACACAACACTGAAGCTTTCTTT	NA	NA	TRBV12-3/TRBV12-4	TRBJ1-1
CASSSGTSRVEQFF	TGCGCCAGCAGCTCCGGGACTAGCCGGGTTGAGCAGTTCTTC	NA	TRBD2	TRBV5-1	TRBJ2-1